This T cell receptor beta chain emerged from a study of T cell clonality in common variable immunodeficiency (dated by TCRdb to the mid-2010s). General conclusions and limits of the study: Fewer TCRbeta clones were shared among CVID subjects than among healthy controls (p < 0.0001). Even though DNA input was the same, control samples had an average of about 90,000 unique sequences each, compared with approximately 32,000 in CVID samples. According to the authors, finding the cause of the higher clonality in CVID would require sequencing the repertoires of T cell subpopulations. CVID TCRbeta sequences reportedly showed fewer deletions and N-nucleotide insertions and lacked highly modified clones with 13 or more V deletions. Patient heterogeneity within the CVID cohort put limits on correlating repertoire features with clinical complications. TCRbeta clonality was higher in CVID subjects than in healthy controls (t-test p = 0.018), and the increase was most characteristic of about a third of subjects.

CVID was diagnosed by standard criteria: serum IgG, IgA and/or IgM reduced below normal range, plus specific antibody deficiency. There were some 45 subjects in the CVID group (roughly 15 female and about 29 male), ranging in age from 9 to 64 years, with a mean age of approximately 40. Both CVID patients and healthy controls were predominantly of Caucasian heritage. Replacement immunoglobulin therapy had been administered to all CVID subjects for at least one year at the time of study participation. No CVID subject was ill or taking immunomodulatory or immunosuppressive medication when blood was collected. Heparinized peripheral whole blood samples of roughly 5 to 8.5 ml were obtained from each donor. Genomic DNA from adults with common variable immune deficiency (CVID) and from healthy adult controls was used for sequencing of TCRbeta CDR3 repertoires. Diluted blood was density-centrifuged over Hypaque 1077 or Ficoll-Paque to isolate peripheral blood mononuclear cells. Genomic DNA was extracted from unsorted mononuclear cells by Qiagen column purification or by a centrifugation-based method.

Equivalent amounts of genomic DNA from CVID and control samples were used as sequencing input. For every sample, a 60 bp segment covering the rearranged TCRbeta CDR3 region was amplified and then sequenced. The immunoSEQ assay, a bias-corrected multiplex PCR combined with high-throughput sequencing, was used to amplify TCRbeta. In the original analysis: Every unique nucleotide sequence counted as a clone and was annotated with V, D and J genes, copy number and frequency. Sequences were labeled productive if in frame, and non-productive if out of frame or containing stop codons. As previously described, Shannon's entropy was used to calculate clonality. The predicted amino acid sequences of productive clones were used to derive mean CDR3 Kyte-Doolittle hydropathy. Using the R hclust function, scaled V gene usage was clustered hierarchically with Manhattan distance and complete linkage. Clone sharing by CDR3 amino acid sequence was assessed by resampling 12 repertoires per group over 100 rounds. The repertoires were searched for approximately 70 published EBV-specific and a few hundred published CMV-specific TCRbeta sequences. A couple of CVID samples yielding fewer than 10,000 sequences were excluded from analysis, leaving approximately 40 CVID repertoires. Imported from immuneACCESS, the table was reduced by TCRdb to in-frame sequences with V and J called. These copies leave out some clones; in studies compared against another copy, an unresolved V gene accounts for under half, and the cause of the remainder is not known. V, J and clone size are those of that table, while D and trimming were read from the DNA. This sample includes under 20,000 clones, and none of them was observed just once. The ten biggest clones cover 9.5% to 15% of the sample.

This clone was observed a few times. Its specific antigen is unknown. This TCR was sampled from a human donor with common variable immunodeficiency. Sequencing used peripheral blood mononuclear cells.

This receptor has the CDR3 CASSSTGTSGRGEQFF. The CDR3 DNA, read in part, is TGTGCCAGCAGCTCTACCGGGACTAGCGGGAGGGGTGAG. The chain couples TRBV7-3 to TRBJ2-1; TRBD2 agrees with 16 junctional bases. Read data end 3 residues before the CDR3 end; the end is taken from the germline J gene. Reading from cysteine to phenylalanine, the CDR3 counts 16 amino acids. Sequencing covers 39 bases of the CDR3, shown here with the frame starting at base 1. Relative to germline, V is missing 4 bases and J is missing 9 bases, with 6 bases of the junction outside any gene match. CDR1 is given as SGHTA and CDR2 as FQGTGA, both from the germline V gene. This CDR3, with the reference TRBV7-3 and TRBJ2-1 proteins standing in past its ends, gives the full variable domain GAGVSQTPSNKVTEKGKYVELRCDPISGHTALYWYRQSLGQGPEFLIYFQGTGAADDSGLPNDRFFAVRPEGSVSTLKIQRTERGDSAVYLCASSSTGTSGRGEQFFGPGTRLTVL.